This TCR beta chain was documented in a study of cytomegalovirus exposure and HLA in healthy donors (dated by TCRdb to about 2017). At the level of the whole study: In an earlier analysis of some 550 of the donors, 276 Gb of sequence data and 90 million to 130 million unique TCR beta sequences from approximately 180 million T cells were reported. About 320 gigabases of sequencing data and tens of millions of unique TCR sequences were included in an early release covering 550 to 650 HLA-typed donors. Of the 300 to 500 genotyped donors, more than 75% were placed in the genetic ancestry cluster associated with self-reported Caucasian donors. The study aimed to test whether cataloging public T cell receptors could reveal signatures of past pathogen exposure. The study profiled the T cell repertoires of hundreds of subjects by immunosequencing and related them to cytomegalovirus serostatus. Along with the roughly 700-subject first cohort, a separate validation cohort of over a hundred different subjects was used. High-throughput TCR immunosequencing, statistical association of individual TCRs with disease status, and machine learning were combined to predict cytomegalovirus infection status. To study patterns of TCR occurrence, a later analysis re-analyzed previously published TCR beta repertoires from just over 650 donors and added high-resolution HLA genotyping. In the later analysis, no new phenotypic data were used to find candidate immune exposures; instead, reliance was placed on TCR beta sequences and their occurrence across donors. An earlier analysis of some 500 of the donors applied high-throughput TCR beta sequencing to assess whether each TCR beta V gene segment acted as functional or pseudogenic. Donor age, sex, ethnicity and CMV serostatus were collected together with the repertoire data. In a later genetic analysis, genome-wide SNP genotypes for about three fifths of the roughly 670 donors were used, and that subset was treated as a discovery cohort. All discovery cohort repertoires had been generated on a single sequencing platform. HLA typing covered class I and class II loci at four-digit resolution. The number of typed donors differed by locus: about 620-640 for A, B, C, DRB1 and DQB1; some 540 for DQA1; some 590 for DPA1; and 400 to 480 for DPB1. Roughly 5 DR-DQ haplotypes were handled as single units for association and clustering, since linkage in the cohort was strong. Across some 400 genotyped donors of the cohort, an average of approximately 240,000 unique TCR beta nucleotide sequences per donor were sequenced, and approximately 19% of those sequences were non-productive.

The paper as a whole reports these results and caveats: An association between a missense DCLRE1C variant and V-gene and J-gene trimming of TCR beta chains was found in a later genetic analysis and replicated in an independent cohort. For the cohort, immune exposure information was limited to CMV serostatus. Presence/absence analyses assumed roughly uniform sequencing depth across donors, an assumption that may not hold. Some IMGT-functional V segments, including TRBV6-2 and TRBV6-3, could not be distinguished by the 87-base-pair reads and were therefore excluded. In both the original and validation cohorts, the classifier was reported to diagnose cytomegalovirus status with high specificity and sensitivity. Because some donors lacked HLA typing at each locus, the association tests relied only on the typed subset. In a later analysis, several top co-occurrence clusters were reported to appear linked to parvovirus B19, influenza, CMV and Epstein-Barr virus. Linkage disequilibrium might explain the correlated functional status among segregating V segments, but an unknown experimental factor could not be ruled out. In an earlier analysis of around 600 of the donors, most TCR beta V segments were observed in productive rearrangements about 87% or about 30% of the time, broadly matching IMGT annotations. The study gave a list of 150 to 200 TCR beta chains associated with cytomegalovirus. Most TCR sequences were seen in very few donors, while some public TCRs were found in many individuals. In a later analysis, 15,000 to 20,000 TCR beta sequences were associated with specific HLA alleles at a false discovery rate of 0.05. Three of the identified cytomegalovirus-associated TCR beta chains were confirmed in vitro to be specific for cytomegalovirus antigens. It was suggested by the authors that the approach could potentially be generalized to other disease states and immunological phenotypes. The sequencing pipeline was judged likely to have produced a cluster of highly shared sequence variants as a technical artifact. Compared with equally common non-associated chains, HLA-associated TCR beta chains in a later analysis were more clonally expanded and had lower generation probabilities. This cohort had only TCR beta chains sequenced, and the lack of alpha or paired-chain data limited which features could be detected. In a later analysis, most CMV-associated TCR beta chains were found to appear HLA-restricted, with HLA associations seemingly driven largely by CMV exposure. The earlier analysis of 450 to 700 of the donors excluded roughly 17 rarely observed V segments, including chromosome 9 orphons, because counts were too low. In a later analysis, TCR association rates were found to vary across HLA loci, with the most associated TCRs seen for DRB1 alleles and the fewest for HLA-C alleles. Strong co-occurrence of HLA alleles, especially DR and DQ, made assigning TCR associations to individual alleles difficult. A further reported finding was that TCR beta sequences accurately predicted the HLA-A and HLA-B alleles for most subjects in the first cohort. A later genetic analysis reported fewer N-insertions in productive TCRs among donors in an Asian-associated ancestry cluster than the approximately 700-donor mean.

The library came from the immunoSEQ multiplex PCR assay. The multiplex PCR relied on a mix of 60 forward primers for TCR Vbeta segments and 13 reverse primers for TCR Jbeta segments. Amplification of the CDR3 region of rearranged TCR beta genes was performed with a multiplex PCR assay on genomic DNA. Amplified TCR beta libraries were sequenced as 87-base-pair reads on the Illumina HiSeq System. Turning to the authors' computational methods: A later analysis counted around 72 million unique TCR beta chains across the 666 repertoires, and about 10 million of these chains were shared by at least two donors. A nearest-neighbor algorithm error-corrected the raw reads and collapsed the reads into unique sequences, merging closely related sequences to remove PCR and sequencing errors. V, D and J gene segments were assigned by aligning CDR3 sequences to IMGT reference sequences. Each retained sequence needed at least a six-nucleotide match to both a V gene segment and a J gene segment. Rearrangements were called productive when the CDR3 lacked stop codons and stayed in frame with V and J; all others were non-productive. Following IMGT convention, CDR3 was defined as the stretch from the second conserved V-encoded cysteine to the conserved J-encoded phenylalanine. The earlier analysis of about 610 of the donors excluded any sequence lacking an unambiguous match to a single V gene segment. In an earlier analysis of around 590 of the donors, a V segment was called functional when productive rearrangements were above 56.7%, and segregating when the standard deviation between donors exceeded 5%. A statistical classification framework was built for diagnosing cytomegalovirus status from the catalog of TCR beta chain sequences. A later analysis assigned V and J genes by comparing TCR nucleotide sequences with IMGT/GENE-DB human TR gene sequences. The TCRdist pipeline was used in a later analysis to assign CDR3 sequences and most-parsimonious VDJ recombination scenarios. A later analysis defined each TCR beta chain by its CDR3 amino acid sequence plus V-gene family, and excluded reads lacking a unique V-gene family. To address suspected cross-contamination and a sequencing artifact, a later analysis removed approximately 590 highly shared, low-generation-probability nucleotide sequences. A later analysis calculated a clonal expansion index for each public chain from normalized within-repertoire ranks of inferred template counts. Generation probabilities in a later analysis came from a VDJ recombination model fitted to out-of-frame rearrangements, and those results were checked against IGoR. In a later analysis, hypergeometric tests were used to score TCR-TCR, TCR-HLA and TCR-CMV co-occurrence, with a repertoire-size bias correction applied to TCR pairs. In a later analysis, false discovery rates were estimated by permuting HLA or CMV assignments 20 times. In a later analysis, co-occurring TCRs were grouped using DBSCAN, and TCRdist sequence similarity was added for clustering within HLA-allele-positive subsets. Co-occurrence clustering excluded repertoires with fewer than 30,000 or more than 120,000 public chains, plus five with anomalous nucleotide sharing. The table comes from immuneACCESS by way of TCRdb, which keeps in-frame sequences with V and J called. Part of the clones is missing from these tables; in studies checked, under half for an unresolved V gene and the rest for unknown reasons. The V and J calls and clone size come from that table; D and trimming were worked out from the DNA. The sample table records about 180,000 clones; roughly 86% of these occur just once. The ten largest clones add up to under 5% of the sample.

The cohort consisted of 600 or so healthy bone marrow donors. Cohort members were all nominally healthy when sampled, although unrecorded immune exposures were likely present. The donor was CMV seropositive and belonged to the group of 250 to 300 seropositive cohort members. Every donor gave a peripheral blood sample, and the peripheral blood mononuclear cells from that sample were used for TCR beta sequencing. The Qiagen DNeasy Blood Extraction Kit was used to extract genomic DNA from the blood cell samples. CDR1 and CDR2, per the germline V gene, are SQVTM and ANQGSEA. Measured from the cysteine to the phenylalanine, the CDR3 is 17 residues long. Only CDR3 DNA remains: 51 bases, in frame from the first base. Here V drops 3 bases and J drops 3 bases, and the junction holds 13 bases not matched to any gene. Regarding this clone: Its specific antigen is unknown. No base quality information exists; no much larger clone differs at one position.

The receptor comes from a girl aged 5 to 17 in good health and CMV-seropositive. The rearranged chain carries TRBV29-1 and TRBJ2-5; 10 of the junction bases match TRBD1. Sequencing input: PBMCs. The CDR3 corresponds to CSVDRGDRGLSEETQYF. The bases are TGCAGCGTTGATAGGGGTGACAGGGGGCTATCGGAAGAGACCCAGTACTTC.